The present T cell receptor (beta chain) was sequenced within a study of blood T cell repertoires in COVID-19. Germline values: CDR1 SNHLY, CDR2 FYNNEI. The V segment lost 10 bases and the J segment 1 base; nucleotides outside the gene matches: 11. The CDR3 sequence is 15 residues long. Assay used: immunoSEQ multiplex PCR; TCRdb lists only in-frame clones, some missing. The profile shows around 190,000 clones, 85% of them singletons. The TCR comes from a woman older than 75 with acute or convalescent COVID-19. Sample: peripheral blood. The chain links TRBV2 to TRBJ1-1, with 8 bases aligning to TRBD1. In nucleotides, the CDR3 is TGTGCCAACAAGAAGACAGGGGCGTCGAACACTGAAGCTTTCTTT. It is translated as CANKKTGASNTEAFF.